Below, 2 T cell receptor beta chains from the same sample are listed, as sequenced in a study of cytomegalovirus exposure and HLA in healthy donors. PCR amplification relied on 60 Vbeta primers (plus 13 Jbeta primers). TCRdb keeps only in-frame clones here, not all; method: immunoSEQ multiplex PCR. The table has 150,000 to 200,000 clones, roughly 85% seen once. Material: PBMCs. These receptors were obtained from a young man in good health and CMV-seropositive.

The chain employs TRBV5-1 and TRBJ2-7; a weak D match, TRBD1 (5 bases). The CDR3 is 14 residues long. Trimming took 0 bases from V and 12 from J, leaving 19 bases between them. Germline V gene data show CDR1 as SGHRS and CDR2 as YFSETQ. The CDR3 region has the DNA TGCGCCAGCAGCTTGGACGTGGGGCGGTTACATCGGTACTTC. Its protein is CASSLDVGRLHRYF.

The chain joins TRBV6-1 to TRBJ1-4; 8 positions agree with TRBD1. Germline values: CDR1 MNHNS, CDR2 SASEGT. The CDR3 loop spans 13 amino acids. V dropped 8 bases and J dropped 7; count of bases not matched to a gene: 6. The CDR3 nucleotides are TGTGCCAGCCTCAGGGGGCGCGGTGAAAAACTGTTTTTT. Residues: CASLRGRGEKLFF.